This T cell receptor beta chain originates from a study of T cells in Graves' hyperthyroidism and ophthalmopathy. Notes on this clonotype: Its antigen is undetermined. A junction boundary mismatches the germline segment, possibly from a read error.

Findings and limits, study-wide: The majority of expanded thyroid clonotypes above 0.001 also appeared in blood.

Germline loops: CDR1 SGHTA, CDR2 FQGTGA. The CDR3 contains 15 residues. Researchers took RNA transcripts and amplified the TCR beta CDR3 regions from them. TCR CDR3 underwent first-round RT-PCR with the HTBI primer set. MiXCR was run by TCRdb on the multiplex PCR reads, yielding one entry per CDR3 protein. This sample yields 480,000 or so distinct CDR3 sequences, of which about 45% are seen a single time; roughly 45% belongs to the top ten. The origin of this receptor is an adult woman with Graves' disease, either hyperthyroidism or ophthalmopathy (not recorded which). This sequence joins TRBV7-3 and TRBJ2-7; TRBD1 matches 7 bases. Sequenced: peripheral blood or thyroid tissue (not recorded which). CDR3 coding DNA: TGCGCCAGCAGCCAAGCAGGGACAGTCGCCTACGAGCAGTACTTC. Translation gives CASSQAGTVAYEQYF.